This T cell receptor beta chain was sequenced for a study of shared clonotypes between healthy human individuals. Background on the study: The cohort comprised a couple of women and a few men. Their ages spanned 18 to 49 years. Study results and caveats: About 4.5% of naive CD4 clonotypes were common to a handful of donors.

Data came from immunoSEQ multiplex PCR; TCRdb stores just in-frame clones and leaves some out. This table holds 2 million to 2.5 million clones, roughly 92% found once. To note about this clone: Its matching antigen is unknown. The same CDR3 also results from other DNA sequences found in this sample.

V lost 1 base to trimming and J lost 2 bases; unmatched junction nucleotides: 1. The germline CDR1 and CDR2 sequences are SGHTA and FQGNSA. This CDR3 spans 14 amino acids. This chain joins TRBV7-2 and TRBJ1-2; the match to TRBD1 covers 7 bases. Sequenced input: naive CD4+ T cells from PBMCs. Subset meaning: CD45RA+ positively selected. The source is a man between 18 and 29 years old in good health. Some clones in this sample may be carry-over from other donors' samples. DNA for the CDR3: TGTGCCAGCAGCTTAGTGACAGGGAACTATGGCTACACCTTC. It yields the protein CASSLVTGNYGYTF.